This T cell receptor (beta chain) was observed in a study of T cell responses to AZD1222 COVID-19 vaccine. Findings and caveats of the study: Without day 14 samples, only post-peak T cell repertoires were studied. Recipients of two AZD1222 doses showed rising Spike-specific TCR breadth and depth. Targeting of unmutated variant regions was reportedly seen in nearly half of spike-specific TCRs.

The protocol was immunoSEQ multiplex PCR, while the TCRdb copy is restricted to in-frame clones and leaves out a portion. The top ten clones hold about 4% of a sample with fewer than 150,000 clones, more than 75% of them seen once. Remarks on this clone: The antigen is not known.

Germline CDR1 reads SGHTA; CDR2 reads FQGNSA. The V end was cut by 0 bases, the J end by 5 bases, with 4 bases between. The CDR3 spans 12 residues. This rearrangement joins TRBV7-2 to TRBJ2-5; D ambiguous. Sequenced material: peripheral blood, taken 28 days after the second AZD1222 dose. This TCR derives from an adult who received the AZD1222 COVID-19 vaccine. CDR3 protein: CASSLASETQYF. In DNA, the CDR3 is TGTGCCAGCAGCTTAGCCAGCGAGACCCAGTACTTC.